This note documents a single T cell receptor (beta chain) sequence. This specimen belongs to a study of control samples from healthy donors and cancer patients. Sequenced by immunoSEQ multiplex PCR; TCRdb stores in-frame clones only, minus some. Of about 98,000 clones in the sample, about 91% are singletons; the top ten hold about 2.5%. CDR3 length: 15 residues. Germline V gives CDR1 SEHNR, CDR2 FQNEAQ (reference sequence). Trimming took 5 bases from V and 6 from J, leaving 16 bases between them. The sequenced sample was blood. The receptor comes from a woman younger than 30 in good health. The chain couples TRBV7-9 to TRBJ2-2; D could derive from TRBD1 or TRBD2 (5 bases each). The CDR3 nucleotides are TGTGCCAGCAGCGCGAGGGAAGGGGTGGCCGGGGAGCTGTTTTTT. Amino acid sequence: CASSAREGVAGELFF.